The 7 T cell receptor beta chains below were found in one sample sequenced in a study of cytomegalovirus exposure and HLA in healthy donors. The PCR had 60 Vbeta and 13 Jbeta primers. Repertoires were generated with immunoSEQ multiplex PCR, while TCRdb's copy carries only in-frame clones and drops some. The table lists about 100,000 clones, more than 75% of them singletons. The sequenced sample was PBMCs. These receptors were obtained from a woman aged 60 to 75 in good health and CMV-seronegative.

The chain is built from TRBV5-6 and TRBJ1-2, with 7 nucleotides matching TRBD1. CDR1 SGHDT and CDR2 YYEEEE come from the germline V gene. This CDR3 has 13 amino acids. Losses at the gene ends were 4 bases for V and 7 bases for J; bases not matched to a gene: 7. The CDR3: CASSHRGAGGYTF. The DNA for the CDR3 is TGTGCCAGCAGCCACAGGGGCGCAGGTGGCTACACCTTC.

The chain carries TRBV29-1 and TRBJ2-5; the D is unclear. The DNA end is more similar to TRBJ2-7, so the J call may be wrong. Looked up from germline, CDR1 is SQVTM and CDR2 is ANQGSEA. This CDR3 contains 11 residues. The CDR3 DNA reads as TGCAGCGTTGAAGACACCTACGAGCAGTACTTC. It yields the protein CSVEDTYEQYF.

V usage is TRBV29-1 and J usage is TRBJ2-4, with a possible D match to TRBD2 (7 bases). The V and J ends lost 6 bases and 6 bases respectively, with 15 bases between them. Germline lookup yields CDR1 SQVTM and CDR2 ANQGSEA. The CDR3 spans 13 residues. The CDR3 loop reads CSVEQGGGNIQYF. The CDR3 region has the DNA TGCAGCGTGGAACAGGGCGGGGGAAACATTCAGTACTTC.

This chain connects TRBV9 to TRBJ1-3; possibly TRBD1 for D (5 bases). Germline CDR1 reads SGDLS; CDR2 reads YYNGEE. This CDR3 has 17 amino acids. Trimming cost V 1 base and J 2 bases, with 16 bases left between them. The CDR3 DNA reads TGTGCCAGCAGCGTAAATGCAGGGAAGAGCGCTGGAAACACCATATATTTT. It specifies CASSVNAGKSAGNTIYF.

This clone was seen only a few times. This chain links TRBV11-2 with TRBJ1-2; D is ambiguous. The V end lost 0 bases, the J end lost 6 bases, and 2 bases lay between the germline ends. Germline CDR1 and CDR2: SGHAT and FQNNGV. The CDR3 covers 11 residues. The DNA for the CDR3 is TGTGCCAGCAGCTTAGATAATGGCTACACCTTC. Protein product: CASSLDNGYTF.

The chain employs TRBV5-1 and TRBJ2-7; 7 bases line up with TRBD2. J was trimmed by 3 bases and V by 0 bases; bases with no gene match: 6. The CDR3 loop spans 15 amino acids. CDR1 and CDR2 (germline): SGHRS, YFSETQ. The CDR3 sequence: CASSLGAGPLYEQYF. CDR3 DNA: TGCGCCAGCAGCTTGGGAGCGGGGCCCCTCTACGAGCAGTACTTC.

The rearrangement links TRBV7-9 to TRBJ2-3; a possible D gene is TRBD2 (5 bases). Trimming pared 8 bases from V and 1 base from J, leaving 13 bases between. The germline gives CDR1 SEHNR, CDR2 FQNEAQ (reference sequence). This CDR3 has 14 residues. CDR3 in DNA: TGTGCCAGCGGGCCCGGTAGCGGCACAGATACGCAGTATTTT. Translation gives CASGPGSGTDTQYF.